Here is one T cell receptor beta chain with its context. Its specificity is unknown. The data were produced by immunoSEQ multiplex PCR, yet TCRdb's version contains in-frame clones alone and is incomplete. The data show tens of thousands of clones, about nine tenths seen once. The data are from a study of T cell responses to AZD1222 COVID-19 vaccine. Germline V CDR1 and CDR2: KGHDR, SFDVKD. The V segment lost 4 bases and the J segment 1 base; nucleotides outside the gene matches: 7. The CDR3 runs 18 residues. Notes on the study in general: Clonal diversity may have been underestimated in mostly white British donors.

This sequence joins TRBV24-1 and TRBJ2-2; 11 bases fit TRBD1. The sample in question was peripheral blood, obtained 28 days after the second AZD1222 dose. The receptor was derived from an adult who received the AZD1222 COVID-19 vaccine. This chain's CDR3 is CATSDQTGTGGNTGELFF. Written as DNA, the CDR3 is TGTGCCACCAGTGACCAGACCGGGACAGGGGGGAACACCGGGGAGCTGTTTTTT.